The rows below give T cell receptor beta chains drawn from one sample of a study of T cell responses to AZD1222 COVID-19 vaccine. The method was immunoSEQ multiplex PCR; TCRdb's version includes in-frame clones alone and lacks a portion of them. The sample records about 80,000 clones, less than 95% being singletons. Sequencing was performed on peripheral blood, taken 28 days after the second AZD1222 dose. These receptors were obtained from an adult who received the AZD1222 COVID-19 vaccine. The CDR3 runs from the conserved cysteine through the conserved F or W. D genes are given only for firm matches.

CDR3 protein	CDR3 DNA	J gene	V gene	D gene
CASSYTSGTLSYEQYF	TGTGCCAGTAGTTACACCTCCGGGACATTGTCCTACGAGCAGTACTTC	TRBJ2-7	TRBV19	.
CASSLWGRNNSPLHF	TGTGCCAGCAGCTTATGGGGGCGCAATAATTCACCCCTCCACTTT	TRBJ1-6	TRBV5-4	.
CASSPDYEQYF	TGTGCCAGCTCACCTGACTACGAGCAGTACTTC	TRBJ2-7	TRBV18	.
CASSPSARDRGALSSYNSPLHF	TGTGCCAGCAGCCCCAGCGCCCGGGACAGGGGTGCCCTAAGCTCCTATAATTCACCCCTCCACTTT	TRBJ1-6	TRBV14	TRBD1
CASSLAIGQGEAFF	TGTGCCAGCAGCTTAGCGATCGGACAGGGTGAAGCTTTCTTT	TRBJ1-1	TRBV11-1	TRBD1
CASSLRGGNEQFF	TGTGCCAGCAGCTTAAGGGGGGGTAATGAGCAGTTCTTC	TRBJ2-1	TRBV7-2	.
CASDSGRDTGELFF	TGTGCCAGCGACAGCGGGAGGGACACCGGGGAGCTGTTTTTT	TRBJ2-2	TRBV7-9	TRBD2
CASSPMGREGMDEQFF	TGTGCCAGCAGCCCCATGGGGCGGGAGGGAATGGATGAGCAGTTCTTC	TRBJ2-1	TRBV7-9	TRBD2
CASSYANTEAFF	TGTGCCAGCAGTTATGCTAACACTGAAGCTTTCTTT	TRBJ1-1	TRBV6-5	.
CASSRDSFYGYTF	TGTGCCAGCAGCCGGGACAGTTTCTATGGCTACACCTTC	TRBJ1-2	TRBV7-9	TRBD1
CATSGGGPPGNTIYF	TGTGCCACCAGTGGGGGGGGGCCCCCCGGAAACACCATATATTTT	TRBJ1-3	TRBV24-1	.
CASRTGPNSPLHF	TGTGCCAGCAGAACGGGGCCCAATTCACCCCTCCACTTT	TRBJ1-6	TRBV7-8	.
CASSLDRGNTEAFF	TGCGCCAGCAGCCTGGACAGGGGTAATACTGAAGCTTTCTTT	TRBJ1-1	TRBV4-3	TRBD1
CASSVSRGTNTGELFF	TGTGCCAGCAGCGTATCCAGGGGAACGAACACCGGGGAGCTGTTTTTT	TRBJ2-2	TRBV5-4	.
CASGGQDYNEQFF	TGTGCCAGCGGTGGACAGGACTACAATGAGCAGTTCTTC	TRBJ2-1	TRBV28	TRBD1
CASSGAINFNYGYTF	TGTGCCAGCAGCGGGGCGATTAACTTTAACTATGGCTACACCTTC	TRBJ1-2	TRBV9	.